This T cell receptor beta chain was found in a study of molecular identifiers for immune sequencing clone quantification. About the study: Five portions were made in replicates from RNA of 20,000 or 100,000 naive CD8 cells, and four underwent sequencing. Findings and caveats of the study: Highly expanded clone sizes could end up underestimated if a barcode were shared by identical TCR molecules.

Trimming removed 5 bases from V and 1 base from J, with 12 bases in between. The germline V gene has CDR1 SGHAT and CDR2 FQNNGV. This CDR3 spans 14 amino acids. TCRdb redid the calling of the PCR reads with MiXCR, one entry per CDR3 protein. The sample lists around 40,000 distinct CDR3 sequences, 15% to 20% occurring once. When naive CD8 T cells were sorted, they were gated as CD8+CD4-CCR7+CD45RA+. This clonotype showed up many times. The antigen remains undetermined. The chain joins TRBV11-2 to TRBJ2-7; D is perhaps TRBD2 (5 bases). The receptor was isolated from a human donor in good health. Some libraries in this study had Jurkat cell RNA spiked in. Sequenced: naive CD8+ T cells from blood, with Jurkat cell RNA spiked in. The sample's subset: FACS-sorted CD8+CD4-CCR7+CD45RA+ naive T cells. The CDR3 DNA sequence: TGTGCCAGCAGCCAAGAGGGTCGGTCCTACGAGCAGTACTTC. Residues: CASSQEGRSYEQYF.